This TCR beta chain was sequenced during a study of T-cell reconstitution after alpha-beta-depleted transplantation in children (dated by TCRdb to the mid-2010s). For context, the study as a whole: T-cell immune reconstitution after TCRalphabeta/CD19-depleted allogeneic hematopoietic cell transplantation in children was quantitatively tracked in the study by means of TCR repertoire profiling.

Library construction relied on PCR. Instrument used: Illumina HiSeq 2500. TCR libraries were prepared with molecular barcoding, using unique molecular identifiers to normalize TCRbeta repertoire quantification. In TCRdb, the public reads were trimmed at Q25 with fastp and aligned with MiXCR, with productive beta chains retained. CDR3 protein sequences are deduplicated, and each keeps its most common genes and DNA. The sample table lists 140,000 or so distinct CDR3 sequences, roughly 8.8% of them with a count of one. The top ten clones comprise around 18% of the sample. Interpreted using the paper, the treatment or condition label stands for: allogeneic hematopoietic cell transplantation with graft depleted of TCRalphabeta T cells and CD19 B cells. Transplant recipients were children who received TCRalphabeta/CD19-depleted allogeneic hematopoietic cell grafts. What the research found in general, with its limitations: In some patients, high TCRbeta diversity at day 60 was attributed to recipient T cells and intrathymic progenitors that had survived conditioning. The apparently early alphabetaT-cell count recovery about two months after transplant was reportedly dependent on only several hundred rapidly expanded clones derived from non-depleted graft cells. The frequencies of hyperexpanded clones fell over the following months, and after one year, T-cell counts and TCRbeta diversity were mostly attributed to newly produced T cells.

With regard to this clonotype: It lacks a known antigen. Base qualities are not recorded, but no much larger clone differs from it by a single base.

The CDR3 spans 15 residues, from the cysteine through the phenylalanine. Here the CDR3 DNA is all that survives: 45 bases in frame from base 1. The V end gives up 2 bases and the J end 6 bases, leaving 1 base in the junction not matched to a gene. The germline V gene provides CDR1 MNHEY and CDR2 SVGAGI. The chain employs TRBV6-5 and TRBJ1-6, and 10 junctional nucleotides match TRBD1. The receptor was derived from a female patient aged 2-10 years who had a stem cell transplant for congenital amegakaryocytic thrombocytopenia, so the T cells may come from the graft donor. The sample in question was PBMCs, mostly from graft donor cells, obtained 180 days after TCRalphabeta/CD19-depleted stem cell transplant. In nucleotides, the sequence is TGTGCCAGCAGTTACGGGACAGGGGTTAATTCACCCCTCCACTTT. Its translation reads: CASSYGTGVNSPLHF.